The clone carrying this T cell receptor beta chain has a handful of counts. Its antigen is undetermined. The sample belongs to a study of neoadjuvant anti-PD-1 for oral cavity cancer. Study context: Most patients had three to four biweekly doses of 3 mg/kg nivolumab before resection. Around day 43, patients without progression received a fourth nivolumab dose before surgery. Study-wide results and caveats: TCR analyses covered only a few patients per response group.

Stated time point: after neoadjuvant nivolumab, at surgical resection. CDR3 size: 15 residues. Per the germline V gene, CDR1 is SGHTA and CDR2 is FQGTGA. With 3 bases removed from V and 0 bases from J, the gap between germline ends came to 10 bases. Six replicates per PBMC sample, mostly from about 460 ng of genomic DNA. Assay: immunoSEQ multiplex PCR; the TCRdb copy retains only in-frame clones and omits some. The repertoire includes 14,000 or so clones, 60% to 75% of them detected once, and roughly 3% sits in the top ten. The receptor comes from a person aged 35-79 years with oral cavity squamous cell carcinoma. The chain employs TRBV7-3 and TRBJ2-3, with a possible D match to TRBD1 (5 bases). The specimen comprised PBMCs, sampled after nivolumab (anti-PD-1) treatment. The CDR3 protein is CASSFTGASTDTQYF. In DNA form, the CDR3 reads TGTGCCAGCAGCTTCACAGGAGCTAGCACAGATACGCAGTATTTT.